A selection of T cell receptor beta chains follows, all from one sample in a study of Ad26.COV2.S vaccination and SARS-CoV-2 variants. Assay: immunoSEQ multiplex PCR; the TCRdb copy retains only in-frame clones and omits some. Counted here are 250,000 to 300,000 clones, 70% to 90% occurring once; the ten biggest clones make up under 4%. The material was peripheral blood, obtained in a trial of Ad26.COV2.S vaccine versus placebo. The receptor source for this set is a person aged 18 to 65 who received the Ad26.COV2.S COVID-19 vaccine or a placebo. The CDR3 runs from the conserved cysteine through the conserved F or W. Each record gives: V gene, D gene, clone size, J gene, CDR3 length, CDR3 protein, CDR3 DNA. The D gene is left open where the match is weak. Expanded clones are given a class, and other clones once, few, many or no size at all.

v_gene: TRBV7-2
d_gene: NA
abundance: NA
j_gene: TRBJ1-4
len: 15
CDR3aa: CASSQRSGQDEKLFF
CDR3nt: TGTGCCAGCAGCCAGCGTTCAGGGCAGGATGAAAAACTGTTTTTT

v_gene: TRBV3-1/TRBV3-2
d_gene: NA
abundance: few
j_gene: TRBJ1-2
len: 12
CDR3aa: CASSSGFYGYTF
CDR3nt: TGTGCCAGCAGTTCCGGGTTTTACGGCTACACCTTC

v_gene: TRBV5-1
d_gene: TRBD2
abundance: NA
j_gene: TRBJ2-7
len: 16
CDR3aa: CASSPDLAGSSYEQYF
CDR3nt: TGCGCCAGCAGCCCAGATCTAGCGGGGTCATCCTACGAGCAGTACTTC

v_gene: TRBV2
d_gene: NA
abundance: NA
j_gene: TRBJ2-2
len: 13
CDR3aa: CAGGGRRTGELFF
CDR3nt: TGTGCCGGTGGGGGGCGTAGGACCGGGGAGCTGTTTTTT

v_gene: TRBV7-9
d_gene: NA
abundance: once
j_gene: TRBJ2-3
len: 13
CDR3aa: CASSLAGGDTQYF
CDR3nt: TGTGCCAGCAGCTTAGCAGGGGGAGATACGCAGTATTTT

v_gene: TRBV9
d_gene: NA
abundance: NA
j_gene: TRBJ1-2
len: 15
CDR3aa: CASSFDMYLNYGYTF
CDR3nt: TGTGCCAGCAGCTTCGACATGTATCTGAACTATGGCTACACCTTC

v_gene: TRBV9
d_gene: TRBD1
abundance: NA
j_gene: TRBJ2-7
len: 16
CDR3aa: CASSVAAGQGLHEQYF
CDR3nt: TGTGCCAGCAGCGTAGCTGCTGGACAGGGGCTCCACGAGCAGTACTTC

v_gene: TRBV2
d_gene: NA
abundance: NA
j_gene: TRBJ1-1
len: 13
CDR3aa: CASSKGTGTEAFF
CDR3nt: TGTGCCAGCAGTAAGGGGACGGGCACTGAAGCTTTCTTT

v_gene: TRBV4-2
d_gene: TRBD2
abundance: NA
j_gene: TRBJ2-3
len: 16
CDR3aa: CASSQTGTSGTDTQYF
CDR3nt: TGTGCCAGCAGCCAAACAGGGACTAGCGGAACAGATACGCAGTATTTT

v_gene: TRBV30
d_gene: NA
abundance: NA
j_gene: TRBJ2-7
len: 14
CDR3aa: CAWSFGGDSYEQYF
CDR3nt: TGTGCCTGGAGTTTCGGGGGCGACTCCTACGAGCAGTACTTC

v_gene: TRBV7-2
d_gene: NA
abundance: NA
j_gene: TRBJ2-7
len: 13
CDR3aa: CASSLRHPYEQYF
CDR3nt: TGTGCCAGCAGCTTACGCCATCCATACGAGCAGTACTTC

v_gene: TRBV20-1
d_gene: NA
abundance: NA
j_gene: TRBJ1-5
len: 13
CDR3aa: CSASRDPNQPQHF
CDR3nt: TGCAGTGCTAGTCGGGACCCCAATCAGCCCCAGCATTTT

v_gene: TRBV25-1
d_gene: NA
abundance: NA
j_gene: TRBJ2-7
len: 16
CDR3aa: CASSDSPGAQIYEQYF
CDR3nt: TGTGCCAGCAGTGACTCCCCCGGGGCCCAAATCTACGAGCAGTACTTC

v_gene: TRBV28
d_gene: NA
abundance: NA
j_gene: TRBJ2-5
len: 14
CDR3aa: CASSLSGAQETQYF
CDR3nt: TGTGCCAGCAGTTTATCAGGGGCGCAAGAGACCCAGTACTTC

v_gene: TRBV10-2
d_gene: TRBD1
abundance: NA
j_gene: TRBJ2-3
len: 16
CDR3aa: CASSLDRSSSTDTQYF
CDR3nt: TGCGCCAGCAGTCTGGACAGGTCCTCAAGCACAGATACGCAGTATTTT

v_gene: TRBV10-3
d_gene: NA
abundance: NA
j_gene: TRBJ1-2
len: 13
CDR3aa: CAISESESYGYTF
CDR3nt: TGTGCCATCAGTGAGTCAGAATCCTATGGCTACACCTTC

v_gene: TRBV7-9
d_gene: NA
abundance: NA
j_gene: TRBJ2-1
len: 15
CDR3aa: CASSLVGQIINEQFF
CDR3nt: TGTGCCAGCAGCTTAGTTGGACAGATCATCAATGAGCAGTTCTTC

v_gene: TRBV5-6
d_gene: TRBD1
abundance: NA
j_gene: TRBJ1-5
len: 14
CDR3aa: CASSRGQGDQPQHF
CDR3nt: TGTGCCAGCAGCCGGGGACAGGGTGATCAGCCCCAGCATTTT

v_gene: TRBV6-4
d_gene: TRBD1
abundance: NA
j_gene: TRBJ1-5
len: 21
CDR3aa: CASSDSRLEGGGWYSNQPQHF
CDR3nt: TGTGCCAGCAGTGACTCGAGGCTGGAAGGGGGCGGATGGTACAGCAATCAGCCCCAGCATTTT

v_gene: TRBV9
d_gene: NA
abundance: NA
j_gene: TRBJ2-5
len: 14
CDR3aa: CASSVGTGREAQYF
CDR3nt: TGTGCCAGCAGCGTAGGAACTGGCCGCGAGGCCCAGTACTTC

v_gene: TRBV10-3
d_gene: NA
abundance: NA
j_gene: TRBJ1-2
len: 15
CDR3aa: CAISVKRGQRGGYTF
CDR3nt: TGTGCCATCAGTGTGAAGAGGGGCCAACGCGGTGGCTACACCTTC

v_gene: TRBV29-1
d_gene: TRBD2
abundance: once
j_gene: TRBJ2-3
len: 12
CDR3aa: CSVGLAEDTQYF
CDR3nt: TGCAGCGTGGGACTAGCGGAAGATACGCAGTATTTT

v_gene: TRBV6-6
d_gene: NA
abundance: NA
j_gene: TRBJ1-4
len: 14
CDR3aa: CASSLQASAEKLFF
CDR3nt: TGTGCCAGCAGTTTACAGGCTTCGGCTGAAAAACTGTTTTTT

v_gene: TRBV9
d_gene: TRBD1
abundance: NA
j_gene: TRBJ2-2
len: 16
CDR3aa: CASSDGDRRGSGELFF
CDR3nt: TGTGCCAGCAGTGACGGGGACAGACGGGGTTCCGGGGAGCTGTTTTTT

v_gene: TRBV2
d_gene: NA
abundance: NA
j_gene: TRBJ1-3
len: 14
CDR3aa: CASSRDYSGNTIYF
CDR3nt: TGTGCCAGCAGTAGAGACTACTCTGGAAACACCATATATTTT

v_gene: TRBV6-5
d_gene: NA
abundance: NA
j_gene: TRBJ1-1
len: 13
CDR3aa: CASKAKGWTEAFF
CDR3nt: TGTGCCAGCAAAGCGAAGGGTTGGACTGAAGCTTTCTTT

v_gene: TRBV7-2
d_gene: NA
abundance: NA
j_gene: TRBJ2-3
len: 15
CDR3aa: CASSRGRGYTDTQYF
CDR3nt: TGTGCCAGCAGCCGGGGGCGGGGCTACACAGATACGCAGTATTTT

v_gene: TRBV2
d_gene: TRBD1
abundance: NA
j_gene: TRBJ1-1
len: 14
CDR3aa: CASSEDRANTEAFF
CDR3nt: TGTGCCAGCAGCGAAGACAGGGCGAACACTGAAGCTTTCTTT

v_gene: TRBV5-5
d_gene: TRBD1
abundance: NA
j_gene: TRBJ2-6
len: 17
CDR3aa: CASSGGTGNSGANVLTF
CDR3nt: TGTGCCAGCAGCGGAGGGACAGGGAACTCTGGGGCCAACGTCCTGACTTTC

v_gene: TRBV3-1/TRBV3-2
d_gene: TRBD1
abundance: few
j_gene: TRBJ1-5
len: 14
CDR3aa: CASSLGQGNQPQHF
CDR3nt: TGTGCCAGCAGCCTCGGACAGGGTAATCAGCCCCAGCATTTT

v_gene: TRBV7-9
d_gene: TRBD1
abundance: few
j_gene: TRBJ1-5
len: 15
CDR3aa: CASSFETGGPQPQHF
CDR3nt: TGTGCCAGCAGCTTCGAGACAGGGGGCCCCCAGCCCCAGCATTTT

v_gene: TRBV6-5
d_gene: NA
abundance: NA
j_gene: TRBJ1-1
len: 12
CDR3aa: CASSSTGGKAFF
CDR3nt: TGTGCCAGCAGTTCCACCGGGGGCAAAGCTTTCTTT

v_gene: TRBV4-1
d_gene: NA
abundance: NA
j_gene: TRBJ1-4
len: 15
CDR3aa: CASSQDGRVQEKLFF
CDR3nt: TGCGCCAGCAGCCAAGATGGGAGGGTACAAGAAAAACTGTTTTTT

v_gene: TRBV5-1
d_gene: TRBD1
abundance: NA
j_gene: TRBJ2-7
len: 14
CDR3aa: CASSGGTGWYEQYF
CDR3nt: TGCGCCAGCAGCGGGGGGACAGGGTGGTACGAGCAGTACTTC

v_gene: TRBV6-5
d_gene: TRBD1
abundance: NA
j_gene: TRBJ2-7
len: 13
CDR3aa: CASSPRGGHEQYF
CDR3nt: TGTGCCAGCAGTCCCCGAGGGGGCCACGAGCAGTACTTC

v_gene: TRBV25-1
d_gene: NA
abundance: NA
j_gene: TRBJ1-5
len: 15
CDR3aa: CASTFGPGYNQPQHF
CDR3nt: TGTGCCAGTACCTTTGGGCCAGGCTATAATCAGCCCCAGCATTTT

v_gene: TRBV29-1
d_gene: TRBD1
abundance: NA
j_gene: TRBJ1-5
len: 13
CDR3aa: CSVAGTGNQPQHF
CDR3nt: TGCAGCGTTGCCGGGACAGGTAATCAGCCCCAGCATTTT

v_gene: TRBV2
d_gene: TRBD2
abundance: NA
j_gene: TRBJ2-1
len: 17
CDR3aa: CASQVFLGLAGVDEQFF
CDR3nt: TGTGCCAGCCAAGTTTTCCTAGGACTAGCGGGGGTTGATGAGCAGTTCTTC

v_gene: TRBV30
d_gene: NA
abundance: NA
j_gene: TRBJ1-4
len: 14
CDR3aa: CAWSIGTGGEKLFF
CDR3nt: TGTGCCTGGTCTATCGGAACAGGAGGTGAAAAACTGTTTTTT

v_gene: TRBV18
d_gene: NA
abundance: NA
j_gene: TRBJ2-2
len: 13
CDR3aa: CASSPSSAGELFF
CDR3nt: TGTGCCAGCTCACCGTCTAGCGCCGGGGAGCTGTTTTTT

v_gene: TRBV28
d_gene: NA
abundance: NA
j_gene: TRBJ1-5
len: 17
CDR3aa: CASSLWGYGISNQPQHF
CDR3nt: TGTGCCAGCAGTTTATGGGGTTACGGTATAAGCAATCAGCCCCAGCATTTT

v_gene: TRBV3-1/TRBV3-2
d_gene: NA
abundance: NA
j_gene: TRBJ2-1
len: 14
CDR3aa: CASSPNPKVTEQFF
CDR3nt: TGTGCCAGCAGCCCGAACCCTAAGGTTACTGAGCAGTTCTTC

v_gene: TRBV7-2
d_gene: NA
abundance: NA
j_gene: TRBJ2-3
len: 11
CDR3aa: CASSSADTQYF
CDR3nt: TGTGCCAGCAGTTCCGCGGATACGCAGTATTTT

v_gene: TRBV19
d_gene: TRBD1
abundance: NA
j_gene: TRBJ1-2
len: 15
CDR3aa: CASSIATGYGYGYTF
CDR3nt: TGTGCCAGTAGTATCGCGACAGGGTACGGCTATGGCTACACCTTC

v_gene: TRBV11-2
d_gene: TRBD1
abundance: NA
j_gene: TRBJ1-1
len: 16
CDR3aa: CASSLPRGQGNTEAFF
CDR3nt: TGTGCCAGCAGCTTACCTCGGGGACAGGGGAACACTGAAGCTTTCTTT

v_gene: TRBV5-1
d_gene: NA
abundance: NA
j_gene: TRBJ1-2
len: 13
CDR3aa: CASSSDGFYGYTF
CDR3nt: TGCGCCAGCAGCTCAGACGGATTCTATGGCTACACCTTC

v_gene: TRBV10-1
d_gene: NA
abundance: once
j_gene: TRBJ1-5
len: 13
CDR3aa: CASSVTGNQPQHF
CDR3nt: TGCGCCAGCAGTGTAACAGGTAATCAGCCCCAGCATTTT

v_gene: TRBV2
d_gene: TRBD2
abundance: NA
j_gene: TRBJ2-2
len: 17
CDR3aa: CASSELDTSGSAGELFF
CDR3nt: TGTGCCAGCAGTGAATTGGATACTAGCGGGAGTGCCGGGGAGCTGTTTTTT

v_gene: TRBV7-9
d_gene: TRBD2
abundance: NA
j_gene: TRBJ2-2
len: 18
CDR3aa: CASRQKTGTRENTGELFF
CDR3nt: TGTGCCAGCAGGCAAAAAACCGGGACTAGAGAGAACACCGGGGAGCTGTTTTTT

v_gene: TRBV19
d_gene: NA
abundance: NA
j_gene: TRBJ2-7
len: 13
CDR3aa: CASGKTGSYEQYF
CDR3nt: TGTGCCAGTGGGAAGACAGGATCCTACGAGCAGTACTTC

v_gene: TRBV10-3
d_gene: TRBD1
abundance: NA
j_gene: TRBJ1-2
len: 17
CDR3aa: CAIRGPGTGGAGYGYTF
CDR3nt: TGTGCCATCAGGGGCCCCGGGACAGGGGGCGCAGGCTATGGCTACACCTTC

v_gene: TRBV7-2
d_gene: NA
abundance: NA
j_gene: TRBJ1-2
len: 15
CDR3aa: CASSLVGGSMGGYTF
CDR3nt: TGTGCCAGCAGCTTAGTGGGAGGCTCTATGGGGGGCTACACCTTC

v_gene: TRBV20-1
d_gene: NA
abundance: NA
j_gene: TRBJ2-3
len: 13
CDR3aa: CSPSRENTDTQYF
CDR3nt: TGCAGCCCTAGTCGGGAGAACACAGATACGCAGTATTTT

v_gene: TRBV3-1/TRBV3-2
d_gene: NA
abundance: NA
j_gene: TRBJ2-7
len: 14
CDR3aa: CASSLSWRRDEQYF
CDR3nt: TGTGCCAGCAGCCTCTCGTGGAGGAGGGACGAGCAGTACTTC

v_gene: TRBV9
d_gene: NA
abundance: NA
j_gene: TRBJ2-1
len: 17
CDR3aa: CASSVGRGGYTYNEQFF
CDR3nt: TGTGCCAGCAGCGTAGGAAGGGGGGGCTACACCTACAATGAGCAGTTCTTC

v_gene: TRBV27
d_gene: NA
abundance: NA
j_gene: TRBJ2-3
len: 13
CDR3aa: CASKTYSTDTQYF
CDR3nt: TGTGCCAGCAAGACTTACAGCACAGATACGCAGTATTTT

v_gene: TRBV20-1
d_gene: NA
abundance: NA
j_gene: TRBJ1-1
len: 11
CDR3aa: CSARGGDEAFF
CDR3nt: TGCAGTGCAAGGGGGGGGGATGAAGCTTTCTTT

v_gene: TRBV12-5
d_gene: TRBD2
abundance: NA
j_gene: TRBJ2-5
len: 14
CDR3aa: CASGLASGTETQYF
CDR3nt: TGTGCTAGTGGTTTGGCTAGCGGGACGGAGACCCAGTACTTC

v_gene: TRBV6-1
d_gene: TRBD2
abundance: NA
j_gene: TRBJ2-1
len: 16
CDR3aa: CASSEAGTSGDNEQFF
CDR3nt: TGTGCCAGCAGTGAAGCTGGAACTAGCGGGGATAATGAGCAGTTCTTC